The T cell receptor beta chain under discussion was sequenced for a study of cytomegalovirus exposure and HLA in healthy donors. Broader study findings: Researchers counted around 180 TCR beta chains as cytomegalovirus-associated.

Use of 60 Vbeta and 13 Jbeta primers characterized the PCR. Repertoires were generated with immunoSEQ multiplex PCR, while TCRdb's copy carries only in-frame clones and drops some. The data show 100,000 to 150,000 clones, roughly a tenth seen once. This cohort consisted of healthy bone marrow donors. This CDR3 has 13 amino acids. V lost 3 bases to trimming and J lost 7 bases, with 12 bases between them. Germline-derived CDR1 and CDR2 are LNHDA and SQIVND (reference sequence). This clone turned up a few times. Its matching antigen is unknown. The chain combines TRBV19 with TRBJ1-2, with D unclear. Sequencing used PBMCs. This clonotype was sampled from a woman aged 18 to 35 in good health and CMV-seropositive. The CDR3: CASSMGLRSGYTF. Here the CDR3 DNA reads TGTGCCAGTAGTATGGGCCTTAGGTCTGGCTACACCTTC. The full variable domain, with the rest looked up from reference TRBV19 and TRBJ1-2, is DGGITQSPKYLFRKEGQNVTLSCEQNLNHDAMYWYRQDPGQGLRLIYYSQIVNDFQKGDIAEGYSVSREKKESFPLTVTSAQKNPTAFYLCASSMGLRSGYTFGSGTRLTVV.